The rows below give T cell receptor beta chains drawn from one sample of a study of cytomegalovirus exposure and HLA in healthy donors. The repertoire was sequenced with immunoSEQ multiplex PCR; TCRdb's copy has only in-frame clones and lacks some. Of fewer than 200,000 clones in the sample, roughly 84% are singletons; the top ten hold 2.5% to 3%. Sequenced sample: PBMCs. These receptors were obtained from a man aged 25-45 years in good health and CMV-seropositive. Both conserved end residues are part of each CDR3. The D gene is left open where the match is weak. Clone size is given for some rows only: seen once, a few or many times, or a class if the clone is expanded.

D gene: TRBD2; J gene: TRBJ2-1; V gene: TRBV6-5; clone size: .; CDR3 DNA: TGTGCCAGTTACGGGACTAGCACCTACAATGAGCAGTTCTTC; CDR3 protein: CASYGTSTYNEQFF
D gene: .; J gene: TRBJ1-4; V gene: TRBV18; clone size: once; CDR3 DNA: TGTGCCAGCTCACTAAATCTCCCAGAAGGGGGTGAAAAACTGTTTTTT; CDR3 protein: CASSLNLPEGGEKLFF
D gene: TRBD1; J gene: TRBJ2-2; V gene: TRBV7-9; clone size: .; CDR3 DNA: TGTGCCAGCAGCGCTCCCGGGACAGCCTCGGGGACCGGGGAGCTGTTTTTT; CDR3 protein: CASSAPGTASGTGELFF
D gene: .; J gene: TRBJ2-4; V gene: TRBV7-3; clone size: once; CDR3 DNA: TGTGCCAGCAGCTTAAATTCTCCCCGGGACATTCAGTACTTC; CDR3 protein: CASSLNSPRDIQYF
D gene: TRBD2; J gene: TRBJ2-7; V gene: TRBV18; clone size: .; CDR3 DNA: TGTGCCAGCTCATTCACTAGCGGGAGAGAGCAGTACTTC; CDR3 protein: CASSFTSGREQYF
D gene: TRBD1; J gene: TRBJ1-5; V gene: TRBV5-4; clone size: .; CDR3 DNA: TGTGCCAGCAGCTCTGGACAGGGTGGCAATCAGCCCCAGCATTTT; CDR3 protein: CASSSGQGGNQPQHF
D gene: .; J gene: TRBJ1-2; V gene: TRBV29-1; clone size: .; CDR3 DNA: TGCAGCGTTGGTAGCACTAACTATGGCTACACCTTC; CDR3 protein: CSVGSTNYGYTF
D gene: TRBD1; J gene: TRBJ1-3; V gene: TRBV13; clone size: .; CDR3 DNA: TGTGCCAGCAGGCCCGAGACAGGGCTTGGAAACACCATATATTTT; CDR3 protein: CASRPETGLGNTIYF
D gene: .; J gene: TRBJ2-5; V gene: TRBV19; clone size: .; CDR3 DNA: TGTGCCAGCTCCGGGAACCAAGAGACCCAGTACTTC; CDR3 protein: CASSGNQETQYF
D gene: TRBD1; J gene: TRBJ1-4; V gene: TRBV5-1; clone size: once; CDR3 DNA: TGCGCCAGCAGCTTGAGGGACAGGGAAAAACTGTTTTTT; CDR3 protein: CASSLRDREKLFF
D gene: .; J gene: TRBJ1-1; V gene: TRBV5-1; clone size: once; CDR3 DNA: TGCGCCAGCAGCTATGGGGGGGGCACTGAAGCTTTCTTT; CDR3 protein: CASSYGGGTEAFF
D gene: .; J gene: TRBJ2-5; V gene: TRBV7-2; clone size: .; CDR3 DNA: TGTGCCAGCAGCTCCGGGCGGGGACAAGAGACCCAGTACTTC; CDR3 protein: CASSSGRGQETQYF
D gene: TRBD2; J gene: TRBJ2-3; V gene: TRBV27; clone size: .; CDR3 DNA: TGTGCCAGCAGACTCGGGGGGAGCACAGATACGCAGTATTTT; CDR3 protein: CASRLGGSTDTQYF
D gene: .; J gene: TRBJ2-1; V gene: TRBV2; clone size: few; CDR3 DNA: TGTGCCAGCAGTGACAGGGTGATAAGTGAGCAGTTCTTC; CDR3 protein: CASSDRVISEQFF
D gene: TRBD2; J gene: TRBJ2-3; V gene: TRBV7-9; clone size: .; CDR3 DNA: TGTGCCAGCAGCTTAGCGCGGGCTAGCGGAACAGATACGCAGTATTTT; CDR3 protein: CASSLARASGTDTQYF
D gene: .; J gene: TRBJ2-5; V gene: TRBV19; clone size: .; CDR3 DNA: TGTGCCAGTAGTCCAGGGAAAGAGACCCAGTACTTC; CDR3 protein: CASSPGKETQYF
D gene: TRBD2; J gene: TRBJ2-1; V gene: TRBV2; clone size: .; CDR3 DNA: TGTGCCAGCACCTCGGGGACTAGCGGCATAAAGCAGTTCTTC; CDR3 protein: CASTSGTSGIKQFF
D gene: .; J gene: TRBJ2-5; V gene: TRBV11-2; clone size: .; CDR3 DNA: TGTGCCAGCGCACAGGGCGAGAAAGAGACCCAGTACTTC; CDR3 protein: CASAQGEKETQYF
D gene: TRBD1; J gene: TRBJ2-3; V gene: TRBV7-8; clone size: once; CDR3 DNA: TGTGCCAGCAGCATGACAGGGGGCTCTGGCAATCAGCCCCAGTATTTT; CDR3 protein: CASSMTGGSGNQPQYF
D gene: TRBD2; J gene: TRBJ2-1; V gene: TRBV4-3; clone size: .; CDR3 DNA: TGCGCCAGCAGCCAAGATGGTCGGGAGGGCCCCAGTAATGAGCAGTTCTTC; CDR3 protein: CASSQDGREGPSNEQFF
D gene: .; J gene: TRBJ2-2; V gene: TRBV29-1; clone size: .; CDR3 DNA: TGCAGCGTTCTGAACGGGAGAGGCCCCGGGGAGCTGTTTTTT; CDR3 protein: CSVLNGRGPGELFF
D gene: TRBD1; J gene: TRBJ1-3; V gene: TRBV6-5; clone size: .; CDR3 DNA: TGTGCCAGCAGGCCTTGGACAGGGGGCCCGAACACCATATATTTT; CDR3 protein: CASRPWTGGPNTIYF
D gene: .; J gene: TRBJ1-4; V gene: TRBV30; clone size: .; CDR3 DNA: TGTGCCTGGAGTGTACTGGGGGGACCCCGAGGTGAAAAACTGTTTTTT; CDR3 protein: CAWSVLGGPRGEKLFF
D gene: .; J gene: TRBJ2-7; V gene: TRBV11-3; clone size: .; CDR3 DNA: TGTGCCAGCAGCATGGAAGAGGACGAGCAGTACTTC; CDR3 protein: CASSMEEDEQYF
D gene: .; J gene: TRBJ2-1; V gene: TRBV11-3; clone size: .; CDR3 DNA: TGTGCCAGCAGCTCCACAGGGAACTACAATGAGCAGTTCTTC; CDR3 protein: CASSSTGNYNEQFF
D gene: .; J gene: TRBJ1-3; V gene: TRBV1; clone size: .; CDR3 DNA: TGCACCAGCAGCCAAGATGGGAGGAAAACTGGAAACACCATATATTTT; CDR3 protein: CTSSQDGRKTGNTIYF
D gene: TRBD1; J gene: TRBJ1-2; V gene: TRBV18; clone size: .; CDR3 DNA: TGTGCCAGCTCATTTGGGGACAGGGTGGATCATGGCTACACCTTC; CDR3 protein: CASSFGDRVDHGYTF
D gene: .; J gene: TRBJ1-2; V gene: TRBV7-2; clone size: .; CDR3 DNA: TGTGCCAGCAGCTTAATGGTAGGAGCGGCTAACTATGGCTACACCTTC; CDR3 protein: CASSLMVGAANYGYTF
D gene: TRBD1; J gene: TRBJ1-4; V gene: TRBV7-8; clone size: few; CDR3 DNA: TGTGCCAGCAGCCTCACAGGGGAGGAAAAACTGTTTTTT; CDR3 protein: CASSLTGEEKLFF
D gene: .; J gene: TRBJ1-1; V gene: TRBV7-9; clone size: .; CDR3 DNA: TGTTCCAGCAGCTTATCGGGGAACACTGAAGCTTTCTTT; CDR3 protein: CSSSLSGNTEAFF
D gene: TRBD2; J gene: TRBJ2-2; V gene: TRBV27; clone size: .; CDR3 DNA: TGTGCCAGCAGTTTTAGCGGGAGGGCCCTCACTGGGGAGCTGTTTTTT; CDR3 protein: CASSFSGRALTGELFF
D gene: .; J gene: TRBJ2-1; V gene: TRBV2; clone size: .; CDR3 DNA: TGTGCCAGCAGTGCACGAGTCTACAATGAGCAGTTCTTC; CDR3 protein: CASSARVYNEQFF
D gene: TRBD1; J gene: TRBJ2-2; V gene: TRBV11-2; clone size: .; CDR3 DNA: TGTGCCAGCAGGCGTCGGGACAGCTCGGACGGGGAGCTGTTTTTT; CDR3 protein: CASRRRDSSDGELFF
D gene: .; J gene: TRBJ2-1; V gene: TRBV7-9; clone size: .; CDR3 DNA: TGTGCCAGCAGCTTAGTTGGGGGCTCCAGTAACTACAATGAGCAGTTCTTC; CDR3 protein: CASSLVGGSSNYNEQFF